These 6 T cell receptor beta chains originate from one sample sequenced in a study of blood T cells in healthy people across ages. A sample-barcoded 5' primer and a J-beta primer mix were used in a second PCR of roughly 7 to 12 cycles. MiXCR, applied by TCRdb to the 5' RACE reads, yields one record per CDR3 protein. This table has 850,000 or so distinct CDR3 sequences, 29% appearing once. The material sequenced was blood. These TCRs come from an elderly woman in good health.

This clonotype was seen at least ten times. This chain uses TRBV6-5 with TRBJ2-3, with TRBD2 as a possible D gene (5 bases). This CDR3 has 15 amino acids. V lost 2 bases and J 0 bases, leaving 9 bases between the germline ends. Germline loops: CDR1 MNHEY, CDR2 SVGAGI. The CDR3 coding sequence is TGTGCCAGCAGTTACGGAGGAGCTAGCACAGATACGCAGTATTTT. It translates to CASSYGGASTDTQYF.

This clonotype was recorded many times. The chain uses TRBV14 and TRBJ2-1; tentative D call: TRBD2 (6 bases). V was shortened by 1 base and J by 9 bases, with 16 bases between the two germline ends. The CDR3 contains 15 residues. Per the germline V gene, CDR1 is SGHDN and CDR2 is FVKESK. The CDR3 DNA is TGTGCCAGCAGCCAAGGTTACAGTCACGGGGGTGAGCAGTTCTTC. Residues: CASSQGYSHGGEQFF. The variable domain in full, completed from reference TRBV14 and TRBJ2-1, reads EAGVTQFPSHSVIEKGQTVTLRCDPISGHDNLYWYRRVMGKEIKFLLHFVKESKQDESGMPNNRFLAERTGGTYSTLKVQPAELEDSGVYFCASSQGYSHGGEQFFGPGTRLTVL.

V gene TRBV7-2 combines with J gene TRBJ1-5, with D unclear. CDR3 length: 14 amino acids. V was clipped by 4 bases and J by 8 bases, with 15 bases between them. From germline, CDR1 is SGHTA and CDR2 FQGNSA. DNA of the CDR3: TGTGCCAGCAGCTCCTCGCCCAGGCCCGAGCCCCAGCATTTT. Translation gives CASSSSPRPEPQHF.

This clonotype was counted ten times or more. The chain links TRBV6-6 to TRBJ2-3; D is possibly TRBD2 (7 bases). Trimming took off 2 bases at V and 5 bases at J, with 14 bases between the two ends. CDR1 is MNHNY and CDR2 is SVGAGI in the germline V gene (reference sequence). The CDR3 sequence is 15 residues long. Here the CDR3 DNA reads TGTGCCAGCAGTTACGAGGGGGGGCGTGGAGATACGCAGTATTTT. Translated, it gives CASSYEGGRGDTQYF.

Note on this clonotype: One end of the junction does not line up with germline, which may come from a read error. V is TRBV5-1 and J is TRBJ2-3; TRBD2 aligns across 9 bases. This CDR3 contains 16 residues. Germline V CDR1 and CDR2: SGHRS, YFSETQ. CDR3 in DNA: TGCGCCAGCAGCTTGGCTAGCGGGGCCGCGGGAGATACGCGGTATTTT. Residues: CASSLASGAAGDTRYF.

This clonotype came up a few times. The chain uses TRBV20-1 and TRBJ1-2; possibly TRBD1 for D (5 bases). The CDR3 sequence is 14 residues long. Trimming removed 7 bases from V and 2 bases from J, with 17 bases in between. Per germline, CDR1 DFQATT and CDR2 SNEGSKA (reference sequence). The CDR3 DNA sequence: TGCAGTGTTACCCATCTCCGGACAAACTATGGCTACACCTTC. Amino acids: CSVTHLRTNYGYTF.